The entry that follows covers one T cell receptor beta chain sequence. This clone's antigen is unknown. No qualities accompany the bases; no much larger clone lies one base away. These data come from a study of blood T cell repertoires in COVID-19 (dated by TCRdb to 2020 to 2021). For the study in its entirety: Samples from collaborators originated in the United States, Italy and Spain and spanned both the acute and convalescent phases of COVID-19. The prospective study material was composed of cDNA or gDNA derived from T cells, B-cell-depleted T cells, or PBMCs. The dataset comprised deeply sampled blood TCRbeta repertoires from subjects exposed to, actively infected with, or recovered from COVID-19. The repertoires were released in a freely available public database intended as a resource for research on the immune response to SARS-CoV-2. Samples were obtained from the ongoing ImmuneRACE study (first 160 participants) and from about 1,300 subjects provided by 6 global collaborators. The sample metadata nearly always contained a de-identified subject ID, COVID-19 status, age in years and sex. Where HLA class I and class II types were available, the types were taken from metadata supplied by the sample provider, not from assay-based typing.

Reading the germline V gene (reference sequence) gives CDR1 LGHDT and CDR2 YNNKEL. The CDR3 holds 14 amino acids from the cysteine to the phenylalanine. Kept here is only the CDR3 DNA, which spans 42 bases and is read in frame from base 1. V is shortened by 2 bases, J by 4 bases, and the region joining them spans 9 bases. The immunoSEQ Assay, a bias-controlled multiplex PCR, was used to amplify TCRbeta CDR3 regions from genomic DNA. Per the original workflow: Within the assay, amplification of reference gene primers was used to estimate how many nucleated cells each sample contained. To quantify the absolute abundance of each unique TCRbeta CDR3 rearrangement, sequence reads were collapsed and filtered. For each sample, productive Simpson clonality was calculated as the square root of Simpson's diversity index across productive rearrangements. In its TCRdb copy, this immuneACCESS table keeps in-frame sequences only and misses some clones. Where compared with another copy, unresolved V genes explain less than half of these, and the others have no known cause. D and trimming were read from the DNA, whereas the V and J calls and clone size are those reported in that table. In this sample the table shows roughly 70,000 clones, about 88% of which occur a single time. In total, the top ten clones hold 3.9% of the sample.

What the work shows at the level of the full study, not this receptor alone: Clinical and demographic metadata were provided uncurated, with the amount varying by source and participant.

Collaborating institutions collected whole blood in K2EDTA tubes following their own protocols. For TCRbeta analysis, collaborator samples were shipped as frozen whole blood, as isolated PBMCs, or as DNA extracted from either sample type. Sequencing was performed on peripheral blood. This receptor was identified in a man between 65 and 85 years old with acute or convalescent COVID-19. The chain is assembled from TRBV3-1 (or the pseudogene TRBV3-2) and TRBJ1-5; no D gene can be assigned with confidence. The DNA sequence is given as TGTGCCAGCAGCCAAAACATGTTGAATCAGCCCCAGCATTTT. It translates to CASSQNMLNQPQHF.